Listed below are T cell receptor beta chains from one sample, sequenced in a study of OX40 agonist ivuxolimab in advanced cancers. Assay: immunoSEQ multiplex PCR; the TCRdb copy retains only in-frame clones and omits some. The table records around 14,000 clones, approximately 87% of them present only once. Sequenced material: CD4+ or CD8+ T cells sorted from blood, taken in a trial of the OX40 agonist ivuxolimab. These receptors all come from an adult with an advanced solid tumor such as melanoma, head and neck, liver or kidney cancer. The CDR3 runs from the conserved cysteine through the conserved F or W. The order of the fields is D gene, clone size, V gene, J gene, CDR3 protein, CDR3 DNA. The D gene is left open where the match is weak. The size of a clone is reported for some rows only, either as once, few or many, or as a class for expanded clones.

D: NA; size: NA; V: TRBV11-1; J: TRBJ2-7; CDR3: CASGAGYYEQYF; DNA: TGTGCCAGCGGGGCGGGGTACTACGAGCAGTACTTC
D: TRBD1; size: NA; V: TRBV4-3; J: TRBJ1-5; CDR3: CASSQGVGDRGRQPQHF; DNA: TGCGCCAGCAGCCAAGGTGTCGGGGACAGGGGAAGACAGCCCCAGCATTTT
D: TRBD1; size: NA; V: TRBV10-3; J: TRBJ1-1; CDR3: CAIRPSSGQTVIRAFF; DNA: TGTGCCATCAGGCCCTCGTCGGGACAGACCGTAATAAGAGCTTTCTTT
D: TRBD1; size: NA; V: TRBV5-6; J: TRBJ1-6; CDR3: CASRRDRSSYNSPLHF; DNA: TGTGCCAGCAGACGGGACAGGAGCTCCTATAATTCACCCCTCCACTTT
D: TRBD2; size: NA; V: TRBV19; J: TRBJ2-7; CDR3: CASSLISGGSYEQYF; DNA: TGTGCCAGTAGCCTAATTAGCGGGGGGTCCTACGAGCAGTACTTC
D: NA; size: NA; V: TRBV18; J: TRBJ2-7; CDR3: CASSPLTSSYEQYF; DNA: TGTGCCAGCTCACCACTAACGAGCTCCTACGAGCAGTACTTC
D: TRBD2; size: NA; V: TRBV9; J: TRBJ2-7; CDR3: CASSVLAGPTYEQYF; DNA: TGTGCCAGCAGCGTACTAGCGGGGCCCACCTACGAGCAGTACTTC
D: NA; size: once; V: TRBV6-6; J: TRBJ1-2; CDR3: CASSHGRDSGYTF; DNA: TGTGCCAGCAGCCACGGGCGGGATTCCGGCTACACCTTC
D: NA; size: NA; V: TRBV14; J: TRBJ2-3; CDR3: CASSQDRTSTDTQYF; DNA: TGTGCCAGCAGCCAAGATCGGACGAGCACAGATACGCAGTATTTT
D: TRBD1; size: NA; V: TRBV9; J: TRBJ2-1; CDR3: CASSVGDRVYGEQFF; DNA: TGTGCCAGCAGCGTAGGGGACAGGGTGTACGGTGAGCAGTTCTTC
D: NA; size: NA; V: TRBV7-9; J: TRBJ2-2; CDR3: CASSHVGVANTGELFF; DNA: TGTGCCAGCAGCCATGTGGGGGTCGCGAACACCGGGGAGCTGTTTTTT
D: NA; size: NA; V: TRBV10-1; J: TRBJ2-1; CDR3: CASSSQGLANNEQFF; DNA: TGCGCCAGCAGCTCTCAGGGGTTGGCGAACAATGAGCAGTTCTTC
D: NA; size: NA; V: TRBV7-9; J: TRBJ1-1; CDR3: CASSLGVPGARAFF; DNA: TGTGCCAGCAGCCTGGGGGTCCCGGGGGCGAGGGCTTTCTTT
D: NA; size: NA; V: TRBV15; J: TRBJ2-7; CDR3: CATSRDPDYEQYF; DNA: TGTGCCACCAGCAGGGATCCCGACTACGAGCAGTACTTC
D: NA; size: NA; V: TRBV5-1; J: TRBJ2-1; CDR3: CASSLAVTVDEQFF; DNA: TGCGCCAGCAGCTTGGCAGTAACCGTGGATGAGCAGTTCTTC
D: NA; size: once; V: TRBV7-2; J: TRBJ1-3; CDR3: CASSLDRSAGNTIYF; DNA: TGTGCCAGCAGCTTAGACCGGTCTGCTGGAAACACCATATATTTT
D: NA; size: NA; V: TRBV7-8; J: TRBJ1-1; CDR3: CASTPRGVSTEAFF; DNA: TGTGCCAGCACCCCAAGGGGGGTGAGCACTGAAGCTTTCTTT
D: NA; size: NA; V: TRBV9; J: TRBJ1-4; CDR3: CASSPRQAHNEKLFF; DNA: TGTGCCAGCAGCCCCAGACAGGCCCATAATGAAAAACTGTTTTTT
D: NA; size: NA; V: TRBV10-1; J: TRBJ1-3; CDR3: CASSDPGKNTIYF; DNA: TGCGCCAGCAGTGATCCAGGGAAAAACACCATATATTTT
D: NA; size: few; V: TRBV6-7; J: TRBJ2-7; CDR3: CASSYSDRSYEQYF; DNA: TGTGCCAGCAGTTACTCGGACCGCTCCTACGAGCAGTACTTC
D: TRBD2; size: NA; V: TRBV6-6; J: TRBJ2-5; CDR3: CASCNLAGGDWAQYF; DNA: TGTGCCAGCTGTAACCTAGCGGGGGGGGATTGGGCCCAGTACTTC
D: NA; size: NA; V: TRBV18; J: TRBJ2-1; CDR3: CASSPVRGAYNEQFF; DNA: TGTGCCAGCTCACCCGTTAGGGGGGCCTACAATGAGCAGTTCTTC
D: NA; size: NA; V: TRBV18; J: TRBJ1-3; CDR3: CASSPTRDTLGNTIYF; DNA: TGTGCCAGCTCACCGACAAGGGACACCCTTGGAAACACCATATATTTT
D: NA; size: once; V: TRBV6-5; J: TRBJ1-4; CDR3: CASRAQGLSEKLFF; DNA: TGTGCCAGCAGGGCTCAGGGGTTGTCGGAAAAACTGTTTTTT
D: NA; size: NA; V: TRBV7-2; J: TRBJ2-1; CDR3: CASSADQGRGNEQFF; DNA: TGTGCCAGCAGCGCAGACCAGGGCCGGGGCAATGAGCAGTTCTTC
D: TRBD1; size: once; V: TRBV5-1; J: TRBJ1-4; CDR3: CASSETTGRGEKLFF; DNA: TGCGCCAGCAGCGAGACGACAGGGAGGGGTGAAAAACTGTTTTTT
D: TRBD2; size: NA; V: TRBV29-1; J: TRBJ2-3; CDR3: CSVVMGLEADTQYF; DNA: TGCAGCGTTGTCATGGGACTAGAGGCAGATACGCAGTATTTT
D: NA; size: NA; V: TRBV7-9; J: TRBJ2-5; CDR3: CASSSDDRRGIPVQETQYF; DNA: TGTGCCAGCAGCTCAGACGACAGGCGGGGGATTCCAGTCCAAGAGACCCAGTACTTC
D: NA; size: NA; V: TRBV2; J: TRBJ2-3; CDR3: CASGTVYTDTQYF; DNA: TGTGCCAGCGGGACGGTCTACACAGATACGCAGTATTTT
D: NA; size: once; V: TRBV2; J: TRBJ2-3; CDR3: CASSVGLEADTQYF; DNA: TGTGCCAGCAGTGTGGGGCTAGAAGCAGATACGCAGTATTTT
D: NA; size: NA; V: TRBV7-3; J: TRBJ1-1; CDR3: CASSRRQGQNTEAFF; DNA: TGTGCCAGCAGCCGCCGACAAGGCCAGAACACTGAAGCTTTCTTT
D: NA; size: NA; V: TRBV7-8; J: TRBJ2-4; CDR3: CASSLAGGRDIQYF; DNA: TGTGCCAGCAGCTTAGCCGGGGGCCGGGACATTCAGTACTTC
D: NA; size: NA; V: TRBV5-8; J: TRBJ1-4; CDR3: CASSFWGNDLNEKLFF; DNA: TGTGCCAGCAGCTTTTGGGGGAACGACTTAAATGAAAAACTGTTTTTT
D: NA; size: NA; V: TRBV4-1; J: TRBJ1-1; CDR3: CASRGQADTEAFF; DNA: TGCGCCAGCAGGGGCCAGGCGGATACTGAAGCTTTCTTT
D: NA; size: NA; V: TRBV18; J: TRBJ2-7; CDR3: CASSPDSYEQYF; DNA: TGTGCCAGCTCACCGGACTCCTACGAGCAGTACTTC
D: TRBD2; size: NA; V: TRBV30; J: TRBJ2-5; CDR3: CAWSNGRGSRQETQYF; DNA: TGTGCCTGGAGTAATGGGCGGGGGAGTCGGCAAGAGACCCAGTACTTC
D: TRBD2; size: once; V: TRBV6-6; J: TRBJ2-3; CDR3: CASRPQSAGAGDTQYF; DNA: TGTGCCAGCAGACCGCAGTCAGCGGGGGCCGGGGATACGCAGTATTTT
D: NA; size: NA; V: TRBV6-5; J: TRBJ2-7; CDR3: CASSNGLLRYEQYF; DNA: TGTGCCAGCAGTAACGGACTCCTTCGGTACGAGCAGTACTTC
D: TRBD1; size: NA; V: TRBV19; J: TRBJ1-2; CDR3: CASRMEGQGTRGGYTF; DNA: TGTGCCAGTAGGATGGAGGGACAGGGAACAAGGGGCGGCTACACCTTC
D: TRBD2; size: NA; V: TRBV7-3; J: TRBJ2-1; CDR3: CASSLMAGEVNEQFF; DNA: TGTGCCAGCAGCTTAATGGCGGGGGAAGTCAATGAGCAGTTCTTC
D: TRBD1; size: NA; V: TRBV9; J: TRBJ1-1; CDR3: CASSQTGGNTEAFF; DNA: TGTGCCAGCAGTCAGACAGGGGGGAACACTGAAGCTTTCTTT
D: TRBD1; size: NA; V: TRBV7-9; J: TRBJ1-1; CDR3: CASSSWDRLNTEAFF; DNA: TGTGCCAGCAGCTCCTGGGACAGGTTGAACACTGAAGCTTTCTTT
D: TRBD1; size: NA; V: TRBV5-1; J: TRBJ2-1; CDR3: CASSSGTGTRYNEQFF; DNA: TGCGCCAGCAGCTCCGGGACAGGGACCAGGTACAATGAGCAGTTCTTC
D: TRBD2; size: NA; V: TRBV13; J: TRBJ2-3; CDR3: CASSLRTSGGSDTQYF; DNA: TGTGCCAGCAGCCTCCGGACTAGCGGGGGGAGCGATACGCAGTATTTT
D: NA; size: NA; V: TRBV27; J: TRBJ1-2; CDR3: CASSLYSPSPTEIYGYTF; DNA: TGTGCCAGCAGTTTATATTCCCCCTCCCCAACAGAAATCTATGGCTACACCTTC